This T cell receptor beta chain was observed in a study of blood T cell repertoires in COVID-19. In the study overall: PBMCs, B-cell-depleted T cells, or T cells provided the cDNA or gDNA that made up the material.

V gave up 8 bases and J gave up 9 bases; unmatched junction bases: 12. The CDR3 runs 14 residues. Germline values: CDR1 SNHLY, CDR2 FYNNEI. In the authors' methods: Amplification of reference gene primers was used by the study to estimate nucleated cell counts. Method: immunoSEQ multiplex PCR; TCRdb's copy keeps in-frame clones and lacks some. That table gives V, J and clone size, and the DNA gave D and trimming. The sample carries approximately 70,000 clones, 82% recorded once. The receptor was derived from a human donor in a cohort sampled during active COVID-19. Sequencing used peripheral blood. This chain uses TRBV2 with TRBJ2-1; 8 positions match TRBD1. CDR3 sequence (DNA): TGTGCCAGCGGCGGCCGGGACAGGAGGGTTGAGCAGTTCTTC. Its protein is CASGGRDRRVEQFF.